The 26 T cell receptor beta chains reported below all come from one sample, sequenced in a study of T cell responses to AZD1222 COVID-19 vaccine. The protocol was immunoSEQ multiplex PCR, while the TCRdb copy is restricted to in-frame clones and leaves out a portion. This sample has about 130,000 clones, with roughly 90% found just once. Sequences were derived from peripheral blood, sampled on day 0 of AZD1222 vaccination. The receptor source for this set is an adult in good health.

The genes are TRBV6-5 and TRBJ1-2, with TRBD1 as a possible D gene (5 bases). The germline V and J ends were trimmed by 0 bases and 4 bases, with 9 bases remaining between them. There are 14 residues in the CDR3. Germline V lookup: CDR1 MNHEY, CDR2 SVGAGI. For the CDR3, the DNA is TGTGCCAGCAGTTACTCGACAGAGGGCTATGGCTACACCTTC. Amino acid sequence: CASSYSTEGYGYTF.

The rearrangement links TRBV23-1 to TRBJ2-7; TRBD2 matches at 14 bases. TRBV23-1 is flagged as an ORF with uncertain function. The ends lost 2 bases at V and 2 bases at J; junction bases unmatched: 8. The CDR3 is 18 amino acids. The CDR3 DNA is TGCGCCAGCAGTCAAGGACTAGCGGGAGGATCCACAACCTACGAGCAGTACTTC. Its translation is CASSQGLAGGSTTYEQYF.

CDR3 bases: TGTGCCAGCGCCGGGACATTCATCCTTAGGGGGGCTTTCTTT. Translated, it gives CASAGTFILRGAFF. V usage is TRBV27 and J usage is TRBJ1-1; maybe TRBD1 (6 bases). CDR1 MNHEY and CDR2 SMNVEV come from the germline V gene (reference sequence). V lost 8 bases to trimming and J lost 11 bases, with 24 bases between them. The CDR3 consists of 14 residues.

This clone showed up just once. The gene calls are TRBV9 and TRBJ1-1; 7 positions agree with TRBD1. The junction had 5 bases not matched to a gene; V was cut back by 2 bases and J by 1 base. The CDR3 loop spans 15 amino acids. The germline V gene has CDR1 SGDLS and CDR2 YYNGEE. The CDR3 DNA reads TGTGCCAGCAGCGTCACCGGGACAGAGAACACTGAAGCTTTCTTT. It encodes CASSVTGTENTEAFF.

V and J are TRBV6-5 and TRBJ1-5, with 9 bases identical to TRBD1. The trim removed 5 bases at V and 6 bases at J, leaving 8 bases unmatched. CDR1 MNHEY and CDR2 SVGAGI come from the germline V gene. The CDR3 is 15 amino acids. For the CDR3, the DNA is TGTGCCAGCAGTCCTACCGGGACAGGGCTTCAGCCCCAGCATTTT. Its protein is CASSPTGTGLQPQHF.

The chain couples TRBV25-1 to TRBJ1-2; D possibly corresponds to TRBD1 (6 bases). Trimming removed 2 bases from V and 5 bases from J, with 12 bases in between. The CDR3 runs 14 residues. CDR1 and CDR2 from the germline V gene are MGHDK and SYGVNS. The CDR3 sequence is CASSEPQGRYGYTF. The CDR3 DNA reads TGTGCCAGCAGTGAACCTCAGGGGAGGTATGGCTACACCTTC.

The V gene is TRBV3-1 (or the pseudogene TRBV3-2), the J gene TRBJ2-2; D remains ambiguous. Trimming shortened V by 0 bases and J by 0 bases, and 5 bases separated the two germline ends. There are 15 residues in the CDR3. Germline V CDR1 and CDR2: LGHDT, YNNKEL (reference sequence). The CDR3 DNA follows: TGTGCCAGCAGCCAAGATCTCCCGAACACCGGGGAGCTGTTTTTT. It encodes CASSQDLPNTGELFF.

The chain carries TRBV5-1 and TRBJ2-7; 9 bases are shared with TRBD2. V dropped 0 bases and J dropped 2; count of bases not matched to a gene: 6. The germline V gene has CDR1 SGHRS and CDR2 YFSETQ. This CDR3 has 16 amino acids. The CDR3 DNA reads as TGCGCCAGCAGCTTGGGCCTAGCGGGAAGCCCCTACGAGCAGTACTTC. Amino acid sequence: CASSLGLAGSPYEQYF.

V and J are TRBV19 and TRBJ1-5; 7 bases align to TRBD1. From germline, CDR1 is LNHDA and CDR2 SQIVND (reference sequence). The V gene end was trimmed by 6 bases and the J gene end by 7 bases; junction bases not matched to a gene: 12. The CDR3 loop spans 15 amino acids. The CDR3: CASRKTGEQRQPQHF. Written as DNA, the CDR3 is TGTGCCAGTAGAAAAACAGGGGAGCAAAGGCAGCCCCAGCATTTT.

The chain carries TRBV19 and TRBJ2-7, with 8 bases lining up with TRBD1. The CDR3 contains 15 residues. V lost 3 bases and J lost 4; bases outside the gene matches: 8. Germline lookup yields CDR1 LNHDA and CDR2 SQIVND (reference sequence). CDR3 nucleotides: TGTGCCAGTAGTATCGAAGGACAGGGAAGATACGAGCAGTACTTC. It yields the protein CASSIEGQGRYEQYF.

The chain is built from TRBV9 and TRBJ1-2; a weak D match, TRBD1 (5 bases). The CDR3 sequence is 15 residues long. V lost 4 bases and J lost 6, with 19 bases in between. Looked up from germline, CDR1 is SGDLS and CDR2 is YYNGEE. Here the CDR3 DNA reads TGTGCCAGCAGCAGGGGCTCAGCACCCTTAAATGGCTACACCTTC. Protein sequence: CASSRGSAPLNGYTF.

The chain combines TRBV5-4 with TRBJ2-1; TRBD2 might be the D (6 bases). The V and J ends lost 0 bases and 3 bases respectively, with 13 bases between them. The CDR3 sequence is 16 residues long. Per germline, CDR1 SGHNT and CDR2 YYREEE (reference sequence). As DNA, the CDR3 is TGTGCCAGCAGCTTGGGCGGGGCAGCCGTCTACAATGAGCAGTTCTTC. This codes for CASSLGGAAVYNEQFF.

V gene TRBV12-3 or TRBV12-4 combines with J gene TRBJ2-7; the D gene could be TRBD1 or TRBD2 (5 bases each). There are 12 residues in the CDR3. Trimming cost V 5 bases and J 3 bases, with 8 bases left between them. The CDR3 is CASSGTYYEQYF. The CDR3 DNA is TGTGCCAGCAGTGGGACCTACTACGAGCAGTACTTC.

The chain carries TRBV19 and TRBJ1-2, with 7 bases lining up with TRBD1. V was pared by 3 bases and J by 5 bases, with 9 bases of the junction left unmatched. CDR3 length equals 15 residues. Germline V gives CDR1 LNHDA, CDR2 SQIVND (reference sequence). The CDR3 bases are TGTGCCAGTAGTATCCCGGGACAGTTATTATATGGCTACACCTTC. This codes for CASSIPGQLLYGYTF.

The V and J genes are TRBV3-1 (or the pseudogene TRBV3-2) and TRBJ2-7; no firm D call. Germline-derived CDR1 and CDR2 are LGHDT and YNNKEL (reference sequence). The CDR3 is made up of 13 amino acids. With 1 base removed from V and 7 bases from J, the gap between germline ends came to 11 bases. The CDR3 region has the DNA TGTGCCAGCAGCCAAGTCACAGTGGGGGAGCAGTACTTC. Translation gives CASSQVTVGEQYF.

This sequence joins TRBV27 and TRBJ2-7; the D gene is possibly TRBD2 (6 bases). Germline V gene sequence: CDR1 MNHEY, CDR2 SMNVEV (reference sequence). The CDR3 runs to 11 residues. The V end was cut by 7 bases, the J end by 7 bases, with 11 bases between. CDR3 in amino acids: CASINGGEQYF. The CDR3 DNA follows: TGTGCCAGCATTAATGGAGGGGAGCAGTACTTC.

This sequence joins TRBV6-5 and TRBJ2-1; 9 nucleotides line up with TRBD2. Per germline, CDR1 MNHEY and CDR2 SVGAGI. The CDR3 length is 14 residues. Germline trimming cut 6 bases from V and 6 bases from J; bases unmatched to any gene: 6. The CDR3 DNA follows: TGTGCCAGCAGGGGGAGCGGGAGGTTCAATGAGCAGTTCTTC. Translating it yields CASRGSGRFNEQFF.

The chain carries TRBV4-1 and TRBJ2-3, with D perhaps matching TRBD2 (6 bases). The CDR3 is 15 residues long. The germline V gene encodes CDR1 MGHRA and CDR2 YSYEKL. The germline V and J ends were trimmed by 0 bases and 4 bases, with 11 bases remaining between them. The DNA of the CDR3 is TGCGCCAGCAGCCAAGACCCGGGAGTGTCAGATACGCAGTATTTT. Protein sequence: CASSQDPGVSDTQYF.

V is TRBV7-2 and J is TRBJ2-1, with 8 bases matching TRBD2. The CDR3 is 17 residues long. With 4 bases clipped from V and 0 bases from J, the junction kept 8 bases outside the gene matches. Germline V gene data show CDR1 as SGHTA and CDR2 as FQGNSA. The CDR3 loop is CASSSTSSGLSYNEQFF. CDR3 nucleotide sequence: TGTGCCAGCAGCTCGACTTCTAGCGGGCTCTCCTACAATGAGCAGTTCTTC. Using reference TRBV7-2 and TRBJ2-1 for the parts outside the CDR3, the full variable domain is GAGVSQSPSNKVTEKGKDVELRCDPISGHTALYWYRQSLGQGLEFLIYFQGNSAPDKSGLPSDRFSAERTGGSVSTLTIQRTQQEDSAVYLCASSSTSSGLSYNEQFFGPGTRLTVL.

The chain uses TRBV7-8 and TRBJ2-3; D is uncertain. The ends were cut back, 0 bases at V and 7 bases at J, with 11 bases in the middle. This CDR3 has 14 residues. Germline V lookup: CDR1 SGHVS, CDR2 FQNEAQ. The CDR3 spells CASSLATGVNTQYF. The CDR3 DNA reads TGTGCCAGCAGCTTAGCGACGGGTGTCAATACGCAGTATTTT.

The CDR3 protein is CASKVDGTEAFF. For the CDR3, the DNA is TGTGCCAGTAAGGTGGACGGCACTGAAGCTTTCTTT. The chain links TRBV19 to TRBJ1-1; no firm D call. The V end lost 7 bases, the J end lost 4 bases, and 10 bases lay between the germline ends. Germline values: CDR1 LNHDA, CDR2 SQIVND (reference sequence). The CDR3 has 12 amino acids.

The genes are TRBV3-1 (or the pseudogene TRBV3-2) and TRBJ1-2; D not resolved. Germline CDR1 and CDR2: LGHDT and YNNKEL (reference sequence). The CDR3 is 13 residues long. V lost 1 base, J lost 5 bases, and 8 bases lay in between. DNA of the CDR3: TGTGCCAGCAGCCAAGGGTCCGGATATGGCTACACCTTC. Protein: CASSQGSGYGYTF.

Comments on this clone: This sample includes further DNA sequences coding for the same CDR3. The CDR3 reads CASSPSGGSYNEQFF. The CDR3 DNA reads TGTGCCAGCAGCCCCTCGGGCGGCTCCTACAATGAGCAGTTCTTC. The J gene is TRBJ2-1, the V gene TRBV9; D uncertain. The CDR3 runs 15 residues. Trimming removed 4 bases from V and 0 bases from J, with 11 bases in between. The germline V gene encodes CDR1 SGDLS and CDR2 YYNGEE. Supplemented by reference TRBV9 and TRBJ2-1, the full variable domain reads DSGVTQTPKHLITATGQRVTLRCSPRSGDLSVYWYQQSLDQGLQFLIQYYNGEERAKGNILERFSAQQFPDLHSELNLSSLELGDSALYFCASSPSGGSYNEQFFGPGTRLTVL.

This chain joins TRBV15 and TRBJ1-3; D perhaps matches TRBD1 (5 bases). V lost 6 bases and J 0 bases, leaving 9 bases between the germline ends. CDR1 LNHNV and CDR2 YYDKDF come from the germline V gene (reference sequence). The CDR3 has 14 residues. The DNA for the CDR3 is TGTGCCACCAGGAGGGGAGACTCTGGAAACACCATATATTTT. It is translated as CATRRGDSGNTIYF.

The chain links TRBV4-1 to TRBJ1-1; 7 nucleotides align to TRBD1. J was trimmed by 4 bases and V by 0 bases; bases with no gene match: 5. The CDR3 spans 15 residues. Germline CDR1 MGHRA, CDR2 YSYEKL. The CDR3 region has the DNA TGCGCCAGCAGCCAAGATGCAGGGGGGGGCACTGAAGCTTTCTTT. Its protein product is CASSQDAGGGTEAFF.

The rearrangement joins TRBV7-8 to TRBJ1-2; no reliable D call. The CDR3 is 14 amino acids. CDR1 and CDR2 from the germline V gene are SGHVS and FQNEAQ. Deletions cut 1 base from V and 2 bases from J, with 8 bases between. CDR3 DNA: TGTGCCAGCAGCTTAGGGAACAAAAACTATGGCTACACCTTC. Translated: CASSLGNKNYGYTF.